A single sample gave rise to the 20 T cell receptor beta chains below, sequenced in a study of cytomegalovirus exposure and HLA in healthy donors. Amplification used 60 Vbeta primers and 13 Jbeta primers. Here immunoSEQ multiplex PCR was the method, and the copy in TCRdb shows in-frame clones only, minus some. This sample has around 140,000 clones; 74% occur once, and the top ten carry roughly 7%. Specimen: PBMCs. The receptor source for this set is a male donor in good health and CMV-seronegative.

The chain uses TRBV19 and TRBJ2-5; D might be TRBD1 (6 bases). Germline CDR1 is LNHDA and CDR2 is SQIVND (reference sequence). V dropped 3 bases and J dropped 6 bases, with 17 bases sitting between them. The CDR3 sequence is 15 residues long. The CDR3 DNA reads as TGTGCCAGTAGTATCCGGGCAGGGGCCGCTCAGACCCAGTACTTC. Residues: CASSIRAGAAQTQYF.

In this sample, this clone turned up once. V gene TRBV9 combines with J gene TRBJ2-1; TRBD2 aligns across 11 bases. Germline loops: CDR1 SGDLS, CDR2 YYNGEE. This CDR3 is 16 amino acids long. V shed 0 bases and J 12 bases; nucleotides not matched to a gene: 11. For the CDR3, the DNA is TGTGCCAGCAGCGTAGTAAGTAGCGGGAGGGCCGAAGGGCAGTTCTTC. This gives the protein CASSVVSSGRAEGQFF.

This rearrangement joins TRBV14 to TRBJ2-7, with TRBD2 matching over 9 bases. Germline CDR1 reads SGHDN; CDR2 reads FVKESK. The ends lost 1 base at V and 3 bases at J; junction bases unmatched: 10. This CDR3 is 17 amino acids long. CDR3 sequence (DNA): TGTGCCAGCAGCCAAGCATTCGTAGCGGGGGCTTTCTACGAGCAGTACTTC. Translating it yields CASSQAFVAGAFYEQYF.

V is TRBV27 and J is TRBJ2-1, with TRBD1 matching 8 bases. V was pared by 4 bases and J by 1 base, with 9 bases of the junction left unmatched. Germline V gene data show CDR1 as MNHEY and CDR2 as SMNVEV (reference sequence). This CDR3 comprises 17 residues. This chain's CDR3 is CASSYITGTGSYNEQFF. The CDR3 DNA sequence: TGTGCCAGCAGTTATATTACCGGGACAGGATCCTACAATGAGCAGTTCTTC.

The chain links TRBV27 to TRBJ2-7, with no clear D. The ends were cut back, 5 bases at V and 2 bases at J, with 10 bases in the middle. The V gene's germline CDR1 is MNHEY and CDR2 SMNVEV (reference sequence). The CDR3 sequence is 13 residues long. DNA of the CDR3: TGTGCCAGCAGTCGCAGGAACACCTACGAGCAGTACTTC. As protein: CASSRRNTYEQYF.

The chain employs TRBV5-1 and TRBJ2-7; 10 bases line up with TRBD2. From germline, CDR1 is SGHRS and CDR2 YFSETQ. CDR3 length equals 15 residues. Trimming cost V 3 bases and J 0 bases; bases outside gene matches: 3. The CDR3 DNA follows: TGCGCCAGCAGCTGGACTAGCGGTCGCTCCTACGAGCAGTACTTC. Translation: CASSWTSGRSYEQYF.

CDR3 sequence reads: CASKVEGTIQPQHF. CDR3 bases: TGTGCCAGTAAGGTGGAGGGGACCATACAGCCCCAGCATTTT. This sequence joins TRBV19 and TRBJ1-5; maybe TRBD1 (5 bases). Germline CDR1 is LNHDA and CDR2 is SQIVND (reference sequence). V lost 7 bases and J lost 7, with 17 bases in between. CDR3 size: 14 residues.

This clone was counted once. V gene TRBV7-9 combines with J gene TRBJ1-4, with TRBD1 matching over 8 bases. CDR3 size: 15 residues. Germline V gene sequence: CDR1 SEHNR, CDR2 FQNEAQ (reference sequence). The trim removed 2 bases at V and 10 bases at J, leaving 9 bases unmatched. In DNA, the CDR3 is TGTGCCAGCAGCTTATCCAAACAGGGGGTGAGAAAACTGTTTTTT. It is translated as CASSLSKQGVRKLFF.

This clone was counted a single time. The rearrangement joins TRBV6-5 to TRBJ1-2; D gene uncertain. Trimming removed 5 bases at V and 8 bases at J, with 21 bases between. The CDR3 totals 15 residues. Per the germline V gene, CDR1 is MNHEY and CDR2 is SVGAGI. DNA of the CDR3: TGTGCCAGCAGTACGAAAACTAAAGCGGTCGGAGGCTACACCTTC. Translated, it gives CASSTKTKAVGGYTF.

The rearrangement uses TRBV7-3 and TRBJ1-1; D perhaps matches TRBD1 (5 bases). Trimming cost V 0 bases and J 7 bases, with 12 bases left between them. Per the germline V gene, CDR1 is SGHTA and CDR2 is FQGTGA. This CDR3 is built from 14 residues. CDR3 in DNA: TGTGCCAGCAGCTTAACGCAGGGAAGAGGTGAAGCTTTCTTT. Translating it yields CASSLTQGRGEAFF. Supplemented by reference TRBV7-3 and TRBJ1-1, the full variable domain reads GAGVSQTPSNKVTEKGKYVELRCDPISGHTALYWYRQSLGQGPEFLIYFQGTGAADDSGLPNDRFFAVRPEGSVSTLKIQRTERGDSAVYLCASSLTQGRGEAFFGQGTRLTVV.

This sequence joins TRBV28 and TRBJ2-3; D uncertain. The CDR3 runs 14 residues. Trimming removed 4 bases from V and 1 base from J, with 9 bases in between. Per germline, CDR1 MDHEN and CDR2 SYDVKM. For the CDR3, the DNA is TGTGCCAGCAGTTCCCTATTACGCACAGATACGCAGTATTTT. It translates to CASSSLLRTDTQYF.

The chain carries TRBV6-1 and TRBJ1-2; D is perhaps TRBD1 (6 bases). The germline gives CDR1 MNHNS, CDR2 SASEGT. V was shortened by 1 base and J by 4 bases, with 13 bases between the two germline ends. This CDR3 region has 15 residues. This CDR3 reads CASSEGVGGAYGYTF. The CDR3 DNA sequence: TGTGCCAGCAGTGAAGGGGTAGGGGGGGCCTATGGCTACACCTTC.

The chain couples TRBV2 to TRBJ2-7; 8 bases map to TRBD1. The V gene's germline CDR1 is SNHLY and CDR2 FYNNEI. CDR3 length: 12 residues. V dropped 9 bases and J dropped 6; count of bases not matched to a gene: 7. CDR3: CASTGTGREQYF. For the CDR3, the DNA is TGTGCCAGTACCGGGACAGGTCGCGAGCAGTACTTC.

V is TRBV6-1 and J is TRBJ1-4; 9 nucleotides align to TRBD1. Germline CDR1 and CDR2: MNHNS and SASEGT. J was trimmed by 6 bases and V by 6 bases; bases with no gene match: 5. This CDR3 spans 14 amino acids. DNA of the CDR3: TGTGCCAGCAGGCTAACAGGGGGCGATGAAAAACTGTTTTTT. Amino acid sequence: CASRLTGGDEKLFF.

The chain is built from TRBV30 and TRBJ1-1, with D possibly matching TRBD1 (5 bases). The CDR3 consists of 15 residues. Trimming left V 2 bases short and J 6 bases short, with 19 bases between. Per the germline V gene, CDR1 is GTSNPN and CDR2 is SVGIG (reference sequence). The CDR3 DNA reads TGTGCCTGGAGTAGGGCAGGGCTAAATTCACCTGAAGCTTTCTTT. Protein sequence: CAWSRAGLNSPEAFF.

A word on this clone: Other DNA sequences of this sample code for an identical CDR3. J is TRBJ2-1 and V is TRBV15, with TRBD2 matching 11 bases. V was clipped by 5 bases and J by 4 bases; unmatched bases: 7. The CDR3 sequence is 16 residues long. Germline V CDR1 and CDR2: LNHNV, YYDKDF (reference sequence). CDR3 nucleotide sequence: TGTGCCACCAGCCTAGGACTAGCGGGTCGGTACAATGAGCAGTTCTTC. Its protein product is CATSLGLAGRYNEQFF. Full variable domain (outside the CDR3, taken from reference TRBV15 and TRBJ2-1): DAMVIQNPRYQVTQFGKPVTLSCSQTLNHNVMYWYQQKSSQAPKLLFHYYDKDFNNEADTPDNFQSRRPNTSFCFLDIRSPGLGDTAMYLCATSLGLAGRYNEQFFGPGTRLTVL.

This clone was found once. The rearrangement links TRBV11-2 to TRBJ2-1, with a possible D match to TRBD1 (6 bases). Deletions cut 5 bases from V and 3 bases from J, with 14 bases between. Germline CDR1 is SGHAT and CDR2 is FQNNGV. The length of the CDR3 is 15 residues. The CDR3 DNA is TGTGCCAGCAGCGCCATTACAGGGTACTACAATGAGCAGTTCTTC. It is translated as CASSAITGYYNEQFF.

The chain uses TRBV5-6 and TRBJ1-1; 9 bases line up with TRBD1. This CDR3 has 15 residues. Germline-derived CDR1 and CDR2 are SGHDT and YYEEEE. J was trimmed by 1 base and V by 4 bases; bases with no gene match: 5. The DNA for the CDR3 is TGTGCCAGCAGCACACCGGGACAGGGGAACACTGAAGCTTTCTTT. It encodes CASSTPGQGNTEAFF.

The chain joins TRBV27 to TRBJ2-5; D might be TRBD1 (6 bases). The CDR3 extends over 18 amino acids. Germline CDR1 reads MNHEY; CDR2 reads SMNVEV (reference sequence). V lost 6 bases and J lost 3, with 26 bases in between. In DNA, the CDR3 is TGTGCCAGCAGCCTCCTCACCGGCCCAAAGGACAGAAAAGAGACCCAGTACTTC. It yields the protein CASSLLTGPKDRKETQYF.

The rearrangement uses TRBV19 and TRBJ2-1, with TRBD2 identical over 7 bases. The CDR3 covers 14 residues. The germline V gene has CDR1 LNHDA and CDR2 SQIVND (reference sequence). The V segment lost 5 bases and the J segment 5 bases; nucleotides outside the gene matches: 6. CDR3 sequence reads: CASSHGTTNNEQFF. The CDR3 nucleotides read TGTGCCAGTAGTCACGGGACTACTAACAATGAGCAGTTCTTC.